This T cell receptor (beta chain) stems from a study of shared clonotypes between healthy human individuals. Profiling relied on immunoSEQ multiplex PCR, and the TCRdb table lists in-frame clones only, not all of them. Of about 1.1 million clones in the sample, roughly 74% were seen once. The CDR3 spans 16 residues. Germline V CDR1 and CDR2: SGHRS, YFSETQ. With 2 bases removed from V and 0 bases from J, the gap between germline ends came to 14 bases. Regarding this clone: Additional DNA sequences in this sample encode the identical CDR3.

The specimen was memory CD4+ T cells from PBMCs. The subset here: CD45RA-negative fraction. This receptor was identified in a man in his late teens or twenties in good health. Some clones in this sample may be carry-over from other donors' samples. The chain combines TRBV5-1 with TRBJ1-1, with a weak D call TRBD1 (6 bases). DNA for the CDR3: TGCGCCAGCAGCTTCACCGGGGGCAGCATGAACACTGAAGCTTTCTTT. It is translated as CASSFTGGSMNTEAFF.